One sample yielded the 16 T cell receptor beta chains listed below, sequenced in a study of a mutant IDH1 vaccine in newly diagnosed glioma. Clones were read by immunoSEQ multiplex PCR, and TCRdb kept only the in-frame ones, dropping some. The table lists 15,000 or so clones, around four fifths of them singletons. This sample's time point: baseline, week 1 (first vaccination visit). Indicated treatment: pre-vaccination baseline after standard-of-care therapy. Source: PBMCs, taken from a glioma patient treated with radiotherapy, temozolomide or both. These receptors were collected from a man between 40 and 49 years old with glioma.

The CDR3 DNA reads as TGTGCCTGGAACCCCGGGGGGGGCGATAATTCACCCCTCCACTTT. It codes for CAWNPGGGDNSPLHF. The rearrangement uses TRBV30 and TRBJ1-6; D is possibly TRBD1 (6 bases). Germline V CDR1 and CDR2: GTSNPN, SVGIG (reference sequence). V gave up 4 bases and J gave up 5 bases, with 15 bases separating them. The CDR3 loop spans 15 amino acids. Based on the CDR3 plus reference TRBV30 and TRBJ1-6, the full variable domain is SQTIHQWPATLVQPVGSPLSLECTVEGTSNPNLYWYRQAAGRGLQLLFYSVGIGQISSEVPQNLSASRPQDRQFILSSKKLLLSDSGFYLCAWNPGGGDNSPLHFGNGTRLTVT.

This clone was seen once. The rearrangement joins TRBV2 to TRBJ2-1; D unresolved. Between the trimmed V and J ends, which lost 6 bases and 5 bases, there was a span of 17 bases. Germline V CDR1 and CDR2: SNHLY, FYNNEI. This CDR3 comprises 15 residues. The CDR3 loop reads CASRPGPQAHNEQFF. The CDR3 bases are TGTGCCAGCAGACCCGGACCCCAAGCCCACAATGAGCAGTTCTTC. The whole variable domain, filled in from reference TRBV2 and TRBJ2-1, reads EPEVTQTPSHQVTQMGQEVILRCVPISNHLYFYWYRQILGQKVEFLVSFYNNEISEKSEIFDDQFSVERPDGSNFTLKIRSTKLEDSAMYFCASRPGPQAHNEQFFGPGTRLTVL.

The chain's CDR3 is CASSRDSGQPQHF. DNA for the CDR3: TGTGCCAGCTCACGGGACTCAGGACAGCCCCAGCATTTT. This chain links TRBV6-1 with TRBJ1-5, with D possibly being TRBD1 (5 bases). The CDR3 totals 13 residues. The germline CDR1 and CDR2 sequences are MNHNS and SASEGT. V lost 8 bases and J 7 bases, leaving 15 bases between the germline ends.

The chain joins TRBV4-1 to TRBJ1-2, with 7 bases identical to TRBD1. This CDR3 contains 14 residues. V shed 0 bases, J shed 2 bases, and the junction held 0 bases outside the gene matches. Looked up from germline, CDR1 is MGHRA and CDR2 is YSYEKL. The CDR3 here is CASSQEQGNYGYTF. CDR3 bases: TGCGCCAGCAGCCAAGAACAGGGGAACTATGGCTACACCTTC.

The gene calls are TRBV5-5 and TRBJ2-5; 8 nucleotides agree with TRBD1. V was clipped by 4 bases and J by 2 bases; unmatched bases: 7. The CDR3 has 15 residues. Germline assignment: CDR1 SGHKS and CDR2 YYEKEE (reference sequence). The CDR3 DNA sequence: TGTGCCAGCAGCCCAGGGGGCACCTCGCAAGAGACCCAGTACTTC. It specifies CASSPGGTSQETQYF.

This sequence joins TRBV5-4 and TRBJ1-1; a weak D match, TRBD1 (5 bases). The CDR3 runs 12 residues. The germline V and J ends were trimmed by 3 bases and 7 bases, with 10 bases remaining between them. Germline V gene sequence: CDR1 SGHNT, CDR2 YYREEE (reference sequence). The CDR3 spells CASSWEGSEAFF. The CDR3 bases are TGTGCCAGCAGCTGGGAGGGGAGTGAAGCTTTCTTT.

The chain carries TRBV7-9 and TRBJ2-7, with D tentatively TRBD2 (6 bases). With 0 bases removed from V and 0 bases from J, the gap between germline ends came to 6 bases. Per the germline V gene, CDR1 is SEHNR and CDR2 is FQNEAQ (reference sequence). CDR3 length: 14 residues. This chain's CDR3 is CASSLATSSYEQYV. CDR3 bases: TGTGCCAGCAGCTTAGCGACTAGCTCCTACGAGCAGTACGTC.

The V gene is TRBV7-9, the J gene TRBJ2-3; a weak D match, TRBD2 (6 bases). CDR1 and CDR2 from the germline V gene are SEHNR and FQNEAQ (reference sequence). This CDR3 is built from 18 residues. Between the trimmed V and J ends, which lost 8 bases and 3 bases, there was a span of 27 bases. CDR3 in DNA: TGTGCCAGCGCCCCCACCCGGGGGACCCTCGAAGGAACAGATACGCAGTATTTT. Protein product: CASAPTRGTLEGTDTQYF.

The chain employs TRBV7-2 and TRBJ2-1; the D gene is possibly TRBD2 (7 bases). From germline, CDR1 is SGHTA and CDR2 FQGNSA. V lost 5 bases to trimming and J lost 7 bases, with 21 bases between them. The CDR3 contains 16 residues. In DNA, the CDR3 is TGTGCCAGCAGCCCCCGGGGAGGGGGGAGCGCAAATGAGCAGTTCTTC. Encoded protein: CASSPRGGGSANEQFF.

The chain carries TRBV5-4 and TRBJ2-3; 7 bases line up with TRBD2. This CDR3 is 14 amino acids long. Germline CDR1 SGHNT, CDR2 YYREEE (reference sequence). V gave up 1 base and J gave up 5 bases; unmatched junction bases: 4. This CDR3 reads CASSLRLAVDTQYF. CDR3 nucleotide sequence: TGTGCCAGCAGCTTGAGGCTAGCGGTAGATACGCAGTATTTT.

Only a few counts were recorded for this clone. The rearrangement links TRBV6-5 to TRBJ1-2; 8 bases line up with TRBD1. V trimming: 6 bases; J trimming: 3 bases; junction bases outside the gene matches: 6. CDR3 length: 14 residues. Germline V gene lookup returns CDR1 MNHEY and CDR2 SVGAGI. The DNA for the CDR3 is TGTGCCAGCAGGATACCGGGACAGGACTATGGCTACACCTTC. Translation: CASRIPGQDYGYTF.

The CDR3 coding sequence is TGTGCCAGCAGTTCCCCATCTTCCGCCTATGGCTACACCTTC. It yields the protein CASSSPSSAYGYTF. This chain joins TRBV28 and TRBJ1-2, with D unresolved. Between the trimmed V and J ends, which lost 4 bases and 4 bases, there was a span of 13 bases. Germline V gene lookup returns CDR1 MDHEN and CDR2 SYDVKM. The CDR3 has 14 residues.

This clone was recorded a few times. The DNA for the CDR3 is TGTGCCAGCAGCCAAGGATCTGACAGGGGTGCTTTCTTT. It yields the protein CASSQGSDRGAFF. The chain carries TRBV14 and TRBJ1-1; TRBD1 matches at 8 bases. Per germline, CDR1 SGHDN and CDR2 FVKESK. The CDR3 sequence is 13 residues long. V was pared by 1 base and J by 11 bases, with 6 bases of the junction left unmatched.

The chain is built from TRBV5-8 and TRBJ1-5, with TRBD1 identical over 8 bases. This CDR3 is 16 amino acids long. V lost 4 bases and J lost 5; bases outside the gene matches: 11. Germline V gene data show CDR1 as SGHTS and CDR2 as YDEGEE. Here the CDR3 reads CASSPLSTGAHQPQHF. The CDR3 DNA reads as TGTGCCAGCAGCCCTTTGTCGACAGGGGCTCATCAGCCCCAGCATTTT.

This rearrangement joins TRBV13 to TRBJ1-6, with a possible D match to TRBD1 (5 bases). The CDR3 contains 15 residues. V was shortened by 1 base and J by 6 bases, with 10 bases between the two germline ends. Germline CDR1 and CDR2: PRHDT and FYEKMQ (reference sequence). CDR3 DNA sequence: TGTGCCAGCAGCTTAGCAGGGACGGGTAATTCACCCCTCCACTTT. Residues: CASSLAGTGNSPLHF.

The rearrangement uses TRBV5-1 and TRBJ2-3, with 7 bases identical to TRBD2. Looked up from germline, CDR1 is SGHRS and CDR2 is YFSETQ. The V and J ends lost 0 bases and 1 base, in that order; junction bases with no gene match: 5. The CDR3 has 16 amino acids. This chain's CDR3 is CASSLGAGRGTDTQYF. Written as DNA, the CDR3 is TGCGCCAGCAGCTTGGGAGCAGGGAGGGGCACAGATACGCAGTATTTT.